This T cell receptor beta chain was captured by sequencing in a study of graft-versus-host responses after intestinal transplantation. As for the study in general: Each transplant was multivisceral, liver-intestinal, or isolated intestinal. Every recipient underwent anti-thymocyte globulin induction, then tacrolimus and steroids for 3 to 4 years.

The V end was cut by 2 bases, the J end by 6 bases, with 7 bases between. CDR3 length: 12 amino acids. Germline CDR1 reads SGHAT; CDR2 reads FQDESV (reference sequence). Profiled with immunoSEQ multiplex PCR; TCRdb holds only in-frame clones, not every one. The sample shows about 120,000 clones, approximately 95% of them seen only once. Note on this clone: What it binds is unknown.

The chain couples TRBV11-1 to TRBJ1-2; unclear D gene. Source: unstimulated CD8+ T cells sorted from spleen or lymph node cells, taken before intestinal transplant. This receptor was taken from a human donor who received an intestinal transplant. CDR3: CASSLLGNGYTF. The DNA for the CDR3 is TGTGCCAGCAGCTTATTGGGGAATGGCTACACCTTC.